Listed below are T cell receptor beta chains from one sample, sequenced in a study of cytomegalovirus exposure and HLA in healthy donors. Produced via immunoSEQ multiplex PCR; TCRdb's table is partial and in-frame only. The sample carries approximately 93,000 clones, about four fifths recorded once. What was sequenced was PBMCs. These receptors all stem from a man aged 50-60 years in good health and CMV-seronegative. CDR3s include the opening cysteine and the closing phenylalanine or tryptophan. Each record gives: clone size, V gene, J gene, D gene, CDR3 protein, CDR3 DNA. D genes are given only for firm matches. Rows may omit the clone size; those that give it use once, few, many or a size class.

once	TRBV19	TRBJ2-2	NA	CASTQGYGGELFF	TGTGCCAGTACTCAGGGGTACGGCGGGGAGCTGTTTTTT
NA	TRBV5-1	TRBJ2-1	TRBD2	CASSSLADNEQFF	TGCGCCAGCAGCAGTCTAGCGGACAATGAGCAGTTCTTC
NA	TRBV7-3	TRBJ2-2	NA	CASSSGTRSTGELFF	TGTGCCAGCAGCTCCGGGACTCGGAGCACCGGGGAGCTGTTTTTT
few	TRBV6-6	TRBJ2-1	NA	CASSNSDAGNEQFF	TGTGCCAGCAGTAACTCAGATGCCGGTAATGAGCAGTTCTTC
many	TRBV7-3	TRBJ2-5	TRBD2	CASSLTGLAGETQYF	TGTGCCAGCAGCTTAACGGGACTAGCGGGAGAGACCCAGTACTTC
few	TRBV2	TRBJ1-1	NA	CASSESTEAFF	TGTGCCAGCAGTGAGAGCACTGAAGCTTTCTTT
NA	TRBV5-3	TRBJ1-6	NA	CARSLERDYPRFIGAPLHF	TGTGCCAGAAGCTTGGAGAGGGATTACCCTAGGTTTATCGGGGCACCCCTCCACTTT
NA	TRBV6-5	TRBJ2-5	NA	CASNRLGARTETQYF	TGTGCCAGCAACCGTTTAGGGGCGAGGACAGAGACCCAGTACTTC
NA	TRBV11-1	TRBJ2-1	NA	CASSPQSAYNEQFF	TGTGCCAGCAGCCCCCAGTCTGCATACAATGAGCAGTTCTTC
NA	TRBV9	TRBJ2-7	TRBD1	CASTRTGDSYEQYF	TGTGCCAGCACCCGGACAGGGGACTCTTACGAGCAGTACTTC
NA	TRBV11-2	TRBJ2-7	TRBD2	CASSPMTSDPSYEQYF	TGTGCCAGCAGCCCCATGACTAGCGATCCGTCCTACGAGCAGTACTTC
NA	TRBV7-2	TRBJ2-3	TRBD2	CASRRLAGAPDTQYF	TGTGCCAGCAGGAGACTAGCGGGAGCTCCAGATACGCAGTATTTT
NA	TRBV25-1	TRBJ2-7	TRBD2	CASNPGTNPMGQYF	TGTGCCAGCAACCCCGGGACTAACCCAATGGGGCAGTACTTC
NA	TRBV28	TRBJ2-1	TRBD1	CASSSRQGVSYNEQFF	TGTGCCAGCAGTTCCAGACAGGGGGTTTCCTACAATGAGCAGTTCTTC
few	TRBV11-3	TRBJ2-2	NA	CASSSQGTNTGELFF	TGTGCCAGCAGCTCACAGGGTACAAACACCGGGGAGCTGTTTTTT
once	TRBV7-9	TRBJ2-7	NA	CASSFQGQAYEQYF	TGTGCCAGCAGCTTCCAGGGTCAAGCCTACGAGCAGTACTTC
NA	TRBV27	TRBJ2-2	NA	CASSLFGGPPGLATGELFF	TGTGCCAGCAGTTTGTTCGGTGGGCCACCGGGACTGGCCACCGGGGAGCTGTTTTTT
NA	TRBV30	TRBJ1-4	NA	CAWSTGTSYEKLFF	TGTGCCTGGAGTACAGGGACATCCTATGAAAAACTGTTTTTT
NA	TRBV5-1	TRBJ2-1	NA	CASSLDSNEQFF	TGCGCCAGCAGCTTAGATAGCAATGAGCAGTTCTTC
NA	TRBV6-1	TRBJ2-7	TRBD2	CASSEAPPRQAVLASGSLNEQYF	TGTGCCAGCAGTGAAGCCCCCCCAAGACAGGCGGTCTTGGCTAGCGGGAGTCTCAACGAGCAGTACTTC
NA	TRBV28	TRBJ1-2	NA	CASSLRGNGYTF	TGTGCCAGCAGTTTAAGGGGAAATGGCTACACCTTC
NA	TRBV5-8	TRBJ1-3	NA	CASSFHRSRGNTIYF	TGTGCCAGCAGCTTCCACAGGTCGAGGGGAAACACCATATATTTT
NA	TRBV7-3	TRBJ2-2	TRBD2	CASSARLAGGNTGELFF	TGTGCCAGCAGCGCCCGACTAGCGGGGGGGAACACCGGGGAGCTGTTTTTT
NA	TRBV29-1	TRBJ1-4	NA	CSVEDRQANNEKLFF	TGCAGCGTTGAAGACCGACAGGCCAATAATGAAAAACTGTTTTTT
NA	TRBV28	TRBJ1-2	NA	CASSFGQNYGYTF	TGTGCCAGCAGTTTTGGACAGAACTATGGCTACACCTTC
NA	TRBV28	TRBJ1-1	TRBD1	CASSPSDRGAFF	TGTGCCAGCAGTCCATCGGACAGGGGAGCTTTCTTT
NA	TRBV28	TRBJ1-2	TRBD1	CATPGQGTYGYTF	TGTGCCACCCCGGGACAGGGTACCTATGGCTACACCTTC
NA	TRBV4-1	TRBJ2-3	TRBD2	CASTFSGSFPDTQYF	TGCGCCAGCACCTTTAGCGGGAGTTTCCCAGATACGCAGTATTTT
NA	TRBV7-2	TRBJ1-2	NA	CASSPRMLQGGGYTF	TGTGCCAGCAGCCCGCGCATGCTACAGGGCGGGGGCTACACCTTC
once	TRBV5-1	TRBJ2-1	TRBD2	CASSLSGTRVHEQFF	TGCGCCAGCAGCCTATCCGGGACTAGGGTCCATGAGCAGTTCTTC
NA	TRBV2	TRBJ1-1	NA	CASSFRGTTEAFF	TGTGCCAGCAGTTTCAGGGGAACCACTGAAGCTTTCTTT
NA	TRBV6-5	TRBJ2-7	NA	CASRSLVSEQYF	TGTGCCAGCAGATCACTAGTCTCCGAGCAGTACTTC
NA	TRBV28	TRBJ1-6	NA	CASRLGGHNSPLHF	TGTGCCAGCAGATTGGGGGGACATAATTCACCCCTCCACTTT
NA	TRBV6-1	TRBJ1-1	TRBD1	CASRLTGKAEAFF	TGTGCCAGCAGGTTGACAGGGAAGGCTGAAGCTTTCTTT
NA	TRBV27	TRBJ2-2	NA	CASSLYGRGELFF	TGTGCCAGCAGTTTATATGGCCGCGGGGAGCTGTTTTTT
few	TRBV4-1	TRBJ1-2	NA	CASSQDREDYGYTF	TGCGCCAGCAGCCAAGACAGGGAGGACTATGGCTACACCTTC
NA	TRBV28	TRBJ2-7	NA	CASRVTGQLYEQYF	TGTGCCAGCAGGGTAACGGGTCAGCTCTACGAGCAGTACTTC
NA	TRBV19	TRBJ2-5	NA	CASSPSGTQETQYF	TGTGCCAGTAGTCCGAGCGGAACCCAAGAGACCCAGTACTTC
NA	TRBV11-3	TRBJ2-2	TRBD2	CASSPGSGRADTGELFF	TGTGCCAGCAGCCCCGGGAGCGGGAGGGCCGACACCGGGGAGCTGTTTTTT
NA	TRBV6-5	TRBJ1-1	TRBD1	CASSAGGPNTEAFF	TGTGCCAGCAGCGCAGGGGGTCCAAACACTGAAGCTTTCTTT
NA	TRBV7-6	TRBJ1-5	TRBD1	CASSSGTGSNQPQHF	TGTGCCAGCAGCTCCGGGACAGGGAGCAATCAGCCCCAGCATTTT
NA	TRBV27	TRBJ1-2	TRBD1	CASSPTGAYGYTF	TGTGCCAGCAGCCCAACAGGGGCCTATGGCTACACCTTC